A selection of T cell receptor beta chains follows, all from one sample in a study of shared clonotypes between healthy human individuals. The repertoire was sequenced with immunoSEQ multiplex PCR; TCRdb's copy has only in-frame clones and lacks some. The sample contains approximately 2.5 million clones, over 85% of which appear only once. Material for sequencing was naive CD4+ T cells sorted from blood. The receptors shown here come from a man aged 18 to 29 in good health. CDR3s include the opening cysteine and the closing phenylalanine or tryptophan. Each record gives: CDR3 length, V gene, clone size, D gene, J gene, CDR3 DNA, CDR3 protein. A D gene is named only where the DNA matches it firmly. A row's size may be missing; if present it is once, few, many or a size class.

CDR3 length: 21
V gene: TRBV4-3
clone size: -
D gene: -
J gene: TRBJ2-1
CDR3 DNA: TGCGCCAGCAGCCAAGATGGGGTCGGGGTCATTTTTGGGGCGGTAGACAATGAGCAGTTCTTC
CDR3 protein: CASSQDGVGVIFGAVDNEQFF

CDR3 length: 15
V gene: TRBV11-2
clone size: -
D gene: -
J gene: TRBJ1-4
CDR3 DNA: TGTGCCAGCAGCTTAGAGGGCGGCCGGGGAGAAAAACTGTTTTTT
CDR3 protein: CASSLEGGRGEKLFF

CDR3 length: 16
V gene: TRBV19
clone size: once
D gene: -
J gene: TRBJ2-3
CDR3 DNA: TGTGCCAGTAGTATAGGGGCAGGGGCCAGCACAGATACGCAGTATTTT
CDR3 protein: CASSIGAGASTDTQYF

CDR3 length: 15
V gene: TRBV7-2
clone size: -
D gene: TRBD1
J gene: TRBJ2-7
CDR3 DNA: TGTGCCAGCAGCTCCCAGGGGGCTGGCGCCTACGAGCAGTACTTC
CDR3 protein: CASSSQGAGAYEQYF

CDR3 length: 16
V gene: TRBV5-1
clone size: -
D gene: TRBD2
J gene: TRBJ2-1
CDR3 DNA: TGCGCCAGCAGCCCTGTGAGCGGGAGCTCCTACAATGAGCAGTTCTTC
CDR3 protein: CASSPVSGSSYNEQFF

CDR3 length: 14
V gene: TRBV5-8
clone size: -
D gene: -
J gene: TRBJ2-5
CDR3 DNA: TGTGCCAGCAGCCTCTACGGGGCCCAAGAGACCCAGTACTTC
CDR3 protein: CASSLYGAQETQYF

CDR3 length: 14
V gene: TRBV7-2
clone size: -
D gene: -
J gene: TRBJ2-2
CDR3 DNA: TGTGCCAGCAGCCCGCCCGGGAGAGGGGAGGAGCTGTTTTTT
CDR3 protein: CASSPPGRGEELFF

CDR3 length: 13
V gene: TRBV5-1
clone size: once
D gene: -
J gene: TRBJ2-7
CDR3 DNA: TGCGCCAGCAGCTTGACCAGCCCCTACGAGCAGTACTTC
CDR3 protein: CASSLTSPYEQYF

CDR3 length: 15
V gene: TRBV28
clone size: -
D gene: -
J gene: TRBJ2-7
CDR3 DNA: TGTGCCAGCAGTTTATGGGACCTCTCCTCCTACGAGCAGTACTTC
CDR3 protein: CASSLWDLSSYEQYF

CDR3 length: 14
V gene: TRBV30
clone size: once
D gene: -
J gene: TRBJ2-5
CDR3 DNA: TGTGCCTGGAGTAGTCAGGCCCTCCAAGAGACCCAGTACTTC
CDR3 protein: CAWSSQALQETQYF

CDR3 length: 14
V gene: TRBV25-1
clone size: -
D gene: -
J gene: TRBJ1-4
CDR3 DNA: TGTGCCAGCGGTTCACGGGGGGCTAATGAAAAACTGTTTTTT
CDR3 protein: CASGSRGANEKLFF

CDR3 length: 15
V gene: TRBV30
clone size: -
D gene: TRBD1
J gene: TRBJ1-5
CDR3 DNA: TGTGCCTGGAGTCCACTTGGGACAGGTAATCAGCCCCAGCATTTT
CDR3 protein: CAWSPLGTGNQPQHF

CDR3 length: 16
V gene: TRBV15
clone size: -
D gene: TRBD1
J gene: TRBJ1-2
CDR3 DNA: TGTGCCACCAGCAAACGGACAGGGGGCGGTGGCTATGGCTACACCTTC
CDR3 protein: CATSKRTGGGGYGYTF

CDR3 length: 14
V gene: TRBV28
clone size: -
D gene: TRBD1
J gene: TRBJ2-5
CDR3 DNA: TGTGCCAGCAGTCGGGAAAGGGGGCAGGAGACCCAGTACTTC
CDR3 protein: CASSRERGQETQYF

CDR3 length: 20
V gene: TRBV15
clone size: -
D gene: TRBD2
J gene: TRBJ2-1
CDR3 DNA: TGTGCCACCAGCAGAGATCAACTACTACTAGCGCAAAGCTCCTACAATGAGCAGTTCTTC
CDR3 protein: CATSRDQLLLAQSSYNEQFF

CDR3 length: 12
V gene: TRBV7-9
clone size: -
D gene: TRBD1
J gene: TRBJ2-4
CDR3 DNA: TGTGCCACAGGGGGCGCTGAGGACATTCAGTACTTC
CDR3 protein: CATGGAEDIQYF

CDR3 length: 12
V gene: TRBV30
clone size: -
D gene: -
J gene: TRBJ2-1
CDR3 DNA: TGTGCCTGGAGTGTACAAGAATCCGAGCAGTTCTTC
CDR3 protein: CAWSVQESEQFF

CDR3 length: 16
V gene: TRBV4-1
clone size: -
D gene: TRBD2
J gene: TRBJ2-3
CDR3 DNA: TGCGCCAGCAGCCAAGATCTTTGGGAGCGGGGAGGTACGCAGTATTTT
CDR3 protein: CASSQDLWERGGTQYF

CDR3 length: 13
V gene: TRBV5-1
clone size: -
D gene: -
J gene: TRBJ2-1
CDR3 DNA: TGCGCCAGCAGCTCTATAAATGAGGATGAGCAGTTCTTC
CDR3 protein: CASSSINEDEQFF

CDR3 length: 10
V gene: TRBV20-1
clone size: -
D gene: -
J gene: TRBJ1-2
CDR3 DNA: TGCAGTGCTGAAAACTATGGCTACACCTTC
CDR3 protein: CSAENYGYTF

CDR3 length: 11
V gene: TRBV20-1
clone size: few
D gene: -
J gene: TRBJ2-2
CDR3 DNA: TGCAGTGCCACTCCGTCTCGAGAGCTGTTTTTT
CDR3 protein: CSATPSRELFF

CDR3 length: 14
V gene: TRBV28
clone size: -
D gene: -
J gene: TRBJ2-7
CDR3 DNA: TGTGCCAGCAGTACCTCAGGGTTTAGGCACGAGCAGTACTTC
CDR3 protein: CASSTSGFRHEQYF

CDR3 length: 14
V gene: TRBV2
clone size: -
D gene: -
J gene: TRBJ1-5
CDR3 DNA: TGTGCCAGCAGTGAATCTGGGGGCGGACAGCCCCAGCATTTT
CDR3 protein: CASSESGGGQPQHF

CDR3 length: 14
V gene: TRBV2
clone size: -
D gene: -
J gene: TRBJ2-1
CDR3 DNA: TGTGCCAGCAGCAGTCTAGCAGCCTACAATGAGCAGTTCTTC
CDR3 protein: CASSSLAAYNEQFF

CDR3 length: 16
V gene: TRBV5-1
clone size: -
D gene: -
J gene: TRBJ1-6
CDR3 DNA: TGCGCCAGCAGCTTGGTGGGGGGCAACGGTAATTCACCCCTCCACTTT
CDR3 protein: CASSLVGGNGNSPLHF

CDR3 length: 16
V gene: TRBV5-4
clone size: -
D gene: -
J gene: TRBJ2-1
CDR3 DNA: TGTGCCAGCAGCTTGTGGGCGGGCCTCTCCTACAATGAGCAGTTCTTC
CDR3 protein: CASSLWAGLSYNEQFF

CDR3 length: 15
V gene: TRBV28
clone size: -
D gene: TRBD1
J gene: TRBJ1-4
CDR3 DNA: TGTGCCAGCAGTCGAGGGGGCGCGGGAAATGAAAAACTGTTTTTT
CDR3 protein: CASSRGGAGNEKLFF

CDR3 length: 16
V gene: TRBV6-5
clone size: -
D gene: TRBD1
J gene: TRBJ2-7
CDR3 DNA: TGTGCCAGCAGTTACGGGGCCGGGACAGGGCCCTACGAGCAGTACTTC
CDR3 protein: CASSYGAGTGPYEQYF

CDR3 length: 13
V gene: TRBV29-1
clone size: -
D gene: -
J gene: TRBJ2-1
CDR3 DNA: TGCAGCGCTGTCGGGACTTTTCTCTATGAGCAGTTCTTC
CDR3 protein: CSAVGTFLYEQFF

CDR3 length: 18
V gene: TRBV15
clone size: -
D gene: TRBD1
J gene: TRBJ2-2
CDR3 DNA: TGTGCCACCAACGGAGCTGTTACCGGGACAGGGTCGCCCGGGGAGCTGTTTTTT
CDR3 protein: CATNGAVTGTGSPGELFF

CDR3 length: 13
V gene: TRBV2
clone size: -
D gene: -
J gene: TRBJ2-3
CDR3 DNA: TGTGCCAGCAGTGAGGGGAGGACAGATACGCAGTATTTT
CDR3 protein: CASSEGRTDTQYF

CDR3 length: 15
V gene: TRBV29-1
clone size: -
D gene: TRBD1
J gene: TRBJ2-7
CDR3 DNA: TGCAGCGTTCAACGAGGGCGGGACAGGGCCTACGAGCAGTACTTC
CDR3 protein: CSVQRGRDRAYEQYF

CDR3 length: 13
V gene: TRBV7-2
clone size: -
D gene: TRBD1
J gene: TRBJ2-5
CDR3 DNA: TGTGCCAGCAGGAGTCAGGGGGTAGGAACCCAGTACTTC
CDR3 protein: CASRSQGVGTQYF

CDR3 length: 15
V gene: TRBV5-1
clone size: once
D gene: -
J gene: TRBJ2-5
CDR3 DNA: TGCGCCAGCAGCATGGGACCTCCTGCCGCAGAGACCCAGTACTTC
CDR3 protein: CASSMGPPAAETQYF

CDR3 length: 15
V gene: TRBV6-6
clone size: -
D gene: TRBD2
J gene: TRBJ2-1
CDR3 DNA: TGTGCCAGCAGCTGGACGACTAGCGGGGGGAATGAGCAGTTCTTC
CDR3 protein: CASSWTTSGGNEQFF

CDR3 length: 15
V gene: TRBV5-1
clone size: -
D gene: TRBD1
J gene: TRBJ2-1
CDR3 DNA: TGCGCCAGCAGCCTTGGAACGGACAGGGGGAATGAGCAGTTCTTC
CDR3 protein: CASSLGTDRGNEQFF

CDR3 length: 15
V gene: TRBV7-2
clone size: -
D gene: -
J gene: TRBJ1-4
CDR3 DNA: TGTGCCAGCAGCTTAGAGGCTGCCCGGACTGAAAAACTGTTTTTT
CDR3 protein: CASSLEAARTEKLFF

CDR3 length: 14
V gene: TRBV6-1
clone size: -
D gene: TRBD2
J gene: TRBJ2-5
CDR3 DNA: TGTGCCAGCATCGGGGGGGCTATCCAAGAGACCCAGTACTTC
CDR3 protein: CASIGGAIQETQYF

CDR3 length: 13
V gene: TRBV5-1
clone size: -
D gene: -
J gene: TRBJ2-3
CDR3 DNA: TGCGCCAGCATGGCGTTAGTCGCAGATACGCAGTATTTT
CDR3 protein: CASMALVADTQYF

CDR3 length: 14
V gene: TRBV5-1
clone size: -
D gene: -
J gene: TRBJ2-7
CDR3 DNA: TGCGCCAGCAGCTTGGTGCCAGGTTGGGGGGAGCAGTACTTC
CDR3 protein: CASSLVPGWGEQYF

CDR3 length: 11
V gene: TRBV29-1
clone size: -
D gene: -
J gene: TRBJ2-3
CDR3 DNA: TGCAGCGTTGAGGGTCCTATTACGCAGTATTTT
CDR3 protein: CSVEGPITQYF

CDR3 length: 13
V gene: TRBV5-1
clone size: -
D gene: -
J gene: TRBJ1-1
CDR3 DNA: TGCGCCAGCAGCGGGGCAGGGAACACTGAAGCTTTCTTT
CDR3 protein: CASSGAGNTEAFF

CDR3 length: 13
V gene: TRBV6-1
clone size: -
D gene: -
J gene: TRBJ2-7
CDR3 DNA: TGTGCCAGCAGATTTCCGGGGAACTACGAGCAGTACTTC
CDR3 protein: CASRFPGNYEQYF

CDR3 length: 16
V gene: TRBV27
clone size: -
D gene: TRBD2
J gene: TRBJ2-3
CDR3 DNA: TGTGCCAGCACCAGCTCGGGACTAGCGCGCACAGATACGCAGTATTTT
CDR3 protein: CASTSSGLARTDTQYF

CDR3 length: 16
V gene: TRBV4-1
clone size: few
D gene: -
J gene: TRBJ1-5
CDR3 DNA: TGCGCCAGCAGCCAAGGGCTGGCAGTAAACAATCAGCCCCAGCATTTT
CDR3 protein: CASSQGLAVNNQPQHF

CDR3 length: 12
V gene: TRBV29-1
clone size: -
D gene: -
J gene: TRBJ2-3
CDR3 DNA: TGCAGCGTTGTTGATGTCACAGATACGCAGTATTTT
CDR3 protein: CSVVDVTDTQYF

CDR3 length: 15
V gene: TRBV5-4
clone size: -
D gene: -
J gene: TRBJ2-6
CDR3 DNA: TGTGCCAGCAGCCCACAGCGCTCTGGGGCCAACGTCCTGACTTTC
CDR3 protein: CASSPQRSGANVLTF

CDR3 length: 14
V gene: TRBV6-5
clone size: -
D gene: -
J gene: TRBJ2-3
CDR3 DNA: TGTGCCAGCAGTTACGAATTGGGTCCAGATACGCAGTATTTT
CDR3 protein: CASSYELGPDTQYF

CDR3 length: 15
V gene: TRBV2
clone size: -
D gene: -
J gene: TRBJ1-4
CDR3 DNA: TGTGCCAGCAGTACTGAGGGGGTCACTAATGAAAAACTGTTTTTT
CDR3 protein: CASSTEGVTNEKLFF

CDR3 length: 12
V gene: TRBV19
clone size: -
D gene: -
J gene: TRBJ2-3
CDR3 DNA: TGTGCCAGTAGCAGAATAGGAAATACGCAGTATTTT
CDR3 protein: CASSRIGNTQYF

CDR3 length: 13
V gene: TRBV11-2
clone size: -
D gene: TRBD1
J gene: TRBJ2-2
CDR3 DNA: TGTGCCAGCAGAACAGGGGTTAGCGGGGAGCTGTTTTTT
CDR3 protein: CASRTGVSGELFF

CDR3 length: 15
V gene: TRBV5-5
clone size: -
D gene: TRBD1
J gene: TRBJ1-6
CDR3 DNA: TGTGCCAGCAGCTTGAATGGGGACAGTAATTCACCCCTCCACTTT
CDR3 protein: CASSLNGDSNSPLHF

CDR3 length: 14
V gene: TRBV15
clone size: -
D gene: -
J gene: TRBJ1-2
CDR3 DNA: TGTGCCACCAGCTCATGGACATCTAACTATGGCTACACCTTC
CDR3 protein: CATSSWTSNYGYTF

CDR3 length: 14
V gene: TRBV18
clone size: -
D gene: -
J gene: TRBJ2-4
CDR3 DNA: TGTGCCAGCTCACCACCGACGGGAGAGAACATTCAGTACTTC
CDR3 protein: CASSPPTGENIQYF

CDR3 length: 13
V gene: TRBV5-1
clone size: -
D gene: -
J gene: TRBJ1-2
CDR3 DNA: TGCGCCAGCAGCTTTCCCAACAACTATGGCTACACCTTC
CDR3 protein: CASSFPNNYGYTF

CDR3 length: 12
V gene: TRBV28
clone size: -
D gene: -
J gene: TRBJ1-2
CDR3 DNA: TGTGCCAGCAGTTTATGGGGACTGGGCTACACCTTC
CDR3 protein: CASSLWGLGYTF

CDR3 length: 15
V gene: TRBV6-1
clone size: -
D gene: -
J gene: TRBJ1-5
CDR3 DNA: TGTGCCAGCACCCTAGCCCCGGGTTCCGATCAGCCCCAGCATTTT
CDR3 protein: CASTLAPGSDQPQHF

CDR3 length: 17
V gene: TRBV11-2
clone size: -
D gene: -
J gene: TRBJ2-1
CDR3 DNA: TGTGCCAGCAGCTTAGATGCCACCATAACTTGGATCAATGAGCAGTTCTTC
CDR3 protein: CASSLDATITWINEQFF

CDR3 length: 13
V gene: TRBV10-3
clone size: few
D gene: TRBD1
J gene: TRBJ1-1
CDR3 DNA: TGTGCCATCAGCCAGGGGGCTCGGACTGAAGCTTTCTTT
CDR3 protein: CAISQGARTEAFF

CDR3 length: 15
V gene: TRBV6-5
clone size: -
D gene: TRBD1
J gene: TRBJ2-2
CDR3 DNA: TGTGCCAGCAGTTACGACAGGGTACGCGCCGGGGAGCTGTTTTTT
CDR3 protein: CASSYDRVRAGELFF